The 29 T cell receptor beta chains in this list originate from one sample, sequenced in a study of early T cells in non-severe SARS-CoV-2 infection. TCRdb reprocessed the 5' RACE reads via MiXCR and lists one record per CDR3 protein. The table records some 70,000 distinct CDR3 sequences, 4.9% of them present only once. Sample: whole blood. All receptors derive from an adult who was a healthcare worker with PCR-confirmed SARS-CoV-2 infection or an uninfected control (not recorded which).

This clonotype was seen at least ten times. The rearrangement joins TRBV20-1 to TRBJ2-5; 13 positions agree with TRBD2. CDR3 length equals 15 residues. CDR1 is DFQATT, CDR2 SNEGSKA, per germline (reference sequence). V shed 3 bases, J shed 4 bases, and the junction held 5 bases outside the gene matches. The CDR3: CSARGGLAGVETQYF. The CDR3 nucleotides read TGCAGTGCTAGGGGCGGACTAGCGGGAGTAGAGACCCAGTACTTC.

This clonotype was seen many times. The chain has TRBV7-2 and TRBJ2-1; 7 nucleotides agree with TRBD2. This CDR3 is 15 amino acids long. Germline V CDR1 and CDR2: SGHTA, FQGNSA. V shed 1 base and J 2 bases; nucleotides not matched to a gene: 2. The CDR3 DNA reads TGTGCCAGCAGCTTAGAACTAGCGCCCTACAATGAGCAGTTCTTC. This sequence encodes CASSLELAPYNEQFF.

This clonotype appeared many times. The chain carries TRBV6-6 and TRBJ1-6, with 7 nucleotides matching TRBD1. V lost 2 bases and J lost 5; bases outside the gene matches: 6. Per the germline V gene, CDR1 is MNHNY and CDR2 is SVGAGI (reference sequence). The CDR3 loop spans 16 amino acids. The CDR3, as DNA: TGTGCCAGCAGTTACAGGGGGGGACAGAATAATTCACCCCTCCACTTT. This gives the protein CASSYRGGQNNSPLHF.

V and J are TRBV19 and TRBJ2-2, with unresolved D. Trimming pared 0 bases from V and 6 bases from J, leaving 8 bases between. This CDR3 has 14 amino acids. The V gene's germline CDR1 is LNHDA and CDR2 SQIVND (reference sequence). The CDR3 sequence: CASSIDPRPGELFF. The CDR3 nucleotides are TGTGCCAGTAGTATAGATCCCCGTCCCGGGGAGCTGTTTTTT.

This clonotype appeared many times. V usage is TRBV6-6 and J usage is TRBJ1-3; D remains unclear. The germline V gene has CDR1 MNHNY and CDR2 SVGAGI (reference sequence). The CDR3 has 12 residues. Trimming left V 4 bases short and J 2 bases short, with 3 bases between. Written as DNA, the CDR3 is TGTGCCAGCAGTTTAGCTGGAAACACCATATATTTT. It is translated as CASSLAGNTIYF.

CDR3 bases: TGTGCAATTCGGCAGGATATGAACACTGAAGCTTTCTTT. This sequence encodes CAIRQDMNTEAFF. The V and J genes are TRBV10-3 and TRBJ1-1; D remains ambiguous. Germline CDR1 reads ENHRY; CDR2 reads SYGVKD. The CDR3 length is 13 residues.

The sample holds many counts of this clonotype. This chain connects TRBV6-5 to TRBJ1-5; no definite D call. Germline values: CDR1 MNHEY, CDR2 SVGAGI. There are 15 residues in the CDR3. The V end was cut by 0 bases, the J end by 0 bases, with 6 bases between. In nucleotides, the CDR3 is TGTGCCAGCAGTTACTCGCCGAATAGCAATCAGCCCCAGCATTTT. Its protein product is CASSYSPNSNQPQHF.

This rearrangement joins TRBV6-1 to TRBJ2-1, with D unclear. The CDR3 loop spans 16 amino acids. CDR1 is MNHNS, CDR2 SASEGT, per germline. Trimming removed 2 bases from V and 0 bases from J, with 11 bases in between. CDR3 sequence: CASSEFFWSSYNEQFF. The CDR3 DNA follows: TGTGCCAGCAGTGAATTTTTTTGGAGCTCCTACAATGAGCAGTTCTTC.

In this sample, this clonotype turned up many times. V is TRBV6-5 and J is TRBJ2-2, with D possibly being TRBD2 (5 bases). The CDR3 runs to 14 residues. Germline loops: CDR1 MNHEY, CDR2 SVGAGI. V lost 2 bases and J lost 5, with 9 bases in between. CDR3 in amino acids: CASSYTAGTGELFF. The CDR3 DNA is TGTGCCAGCAGTTACACCGCGGGTACCGGGGAGCTGTTTTTT.

This clonotype came up many times. The gene calls are TRBV10-3 and TRBJ2-3, with a weak D call TRBD2 (5 bases). With 3 bases removed from V and 2 bases from J, the gap between germline ends came to 9 bases. Germline CDR1 and CDR2: ENHRY and SYGVKD. This CDR3 is 14 amino acids long. The chain's CDR3 is CAISESLATDTQYF. CDR3 bases: TGTGCCATCAGTGAATCGCTAGCCACAGATACGCAGTATTTT.

This clonotype came up a few times. The rearrangement uses TRBV2 and TRBJ2-3; 12 bases are a match to TRBD2. The CDR3 consists of 17 residues. The V segment lost 7 bases and the J segment 0 bases; nucleotides outside the gene matches: 8. In germline, CDR1 is SNHLY, CDR2 FYNNEI. For the CDR3, the DNA is TGTGCCAGCATTACGACTAGCGGGGGACCTAGCACAGATACGCAGTATTTT. It codes for CASITTSGGPSTDTQYF.

There are many counts of this clonotype. One junction end disagrees with the germline gene, perhaps due to a read error. This sequence joins TRBV7-2 and TRBJ2-1; the match to TRBD1 covers 7 bases. Germline values: CDR1 SGHTA, CDR2 FQGNSA. The CDR3 totals 15 residues. In DNA, the CDR3 is TGTGCCAGCACCTTACAGGGGAGCTCCTACAATGAGCAGTTCTTC. It translates to CASTLQGSSYNEQFF.

Remarks on this clonotype: This may come from a read error, since a much larger clone is one base off. The V gene is TRBV4-1, the J gene TRBJ1-4, with 10 bases that match TRBD1. Germline V lookup: CDR1 MGHRA, CDR2 YSYEKL. The CDR3 runs 18 residues. This chain's CDR3 is CASSQAMGQGPLSEILFF. CDR3 nucleotides: TGCGCCAGCAGCCAAGCGATGGGACAGGGGCCCCTCTCCGAAATACTGTTTTTT.

The genes are TRBV5-4 and TRBJ2-1, with TRBD1 matching 7 bases. V shed 4 bases, J shed 7 bases, and the junction held 11 bases outside the gene matches. Germline values: CDR1 SGHNT, CDR2 YYREEE (reference sequence). The CDR3 extends over 15 amino acids. CDR3 residues: CASSTGQPGVNEQFF. In nucleotides, the CDR3 is TGTGCCAGCAGCACGGGACAGCCTGGTGTGAATGAGCAGTTCTTC.

The chain carries TRBV5-1 and TRBJ1-6, with D hard to call. Germline V gene data show CDR1 as SGHRS and CDR2 as YFSETQ. Trimming shortened V by 2 bases and J by 8 bases, and 11 bases separated the two germline ends. The length of the CDR3 is 14 residues. CDR3 sequence: CASSFKALDSPLHF. CDR3 sequence (DNA): TGCGCCAGCAGCTTTAAGGCCCTGGATTCACCCCTCCACTTT.

This clonotype appeared a few times. This chain links TRBV20-1 with TRBJ2-3, with D possibly being TRBD2 (6 bases). Trimming shortened V by 3 bases and J by 2 bases, and 15 bases separated the two germline ends. The CDR3 has 15 residues. Germline V CDR1 and CDR2: DFQATT, SNEGSKA (reference sequence). CDR3 residues: CSASNARGFTDTQYF. The CDR3 bases are TGCAGTGCTAGTAATGCCCGGGGGTTCACAGATACGCAGTATTTT.

For this clonotype: This may arise from a read error, as a much more abundant clone is one base away. The V and J genes are TRBV5-1 and TRBJ2-1; 7 bases are a match to TRBD2. The CDR3 is 15 amino acids. The germline V gene has CDR1 SGHRS and CDR2 YFSETQ. J gave up 9 bases and V 4 bases, and 13 bases lay outside the gene matches. DNA for the CDR3: TGCGCCAGCAGCCACGGACTAGTGGGACGTGCTGAGCAGTTCTTC. This translates into CASSHGLVGRAEQFF.

This clonotype showed up just a few times. The chain couples TRBV4-3 to TRBJ2-1, with 10 bases fitting TRBD2. V lost 0 bases, J lost 16 bases, and 9 bases stayed unmatched. Germline V gene data show CDR1 as LGHNA and CDR2 as YSLEER. This CDR3 region has 14 residues. CDR3 sequence (DNA): TGCGCCAGCAGCCAAGATCCGAGCGGGAGGGCCTCTTTCTTC. It translates to CASSQDPSGRASFF.

In this sample, this clonotype turned up many times. This chain connects TRBV7-9 to TRBJ2-5; 7 bases agree with TRBD1. The germline gives CDR1 SEHNR, CDR2 FQNEAQ (reference sequence). The CDR3 has 14 residues. V was pared by 8 bases and J by 0 bases, with 6 bases of the junction left unmatched. The CDR3 spells CASVKGQNQETQYF. CDR3 sequence (DNA): TGTGCCAGCGTCAAGGGACAGAACCAAGAGACCCAGTACTTC.

In its sample, this clonotype was seen many times. This CDR3 reads CSARDAVSTDTQYF. CDR3 nucleotides: TGCAGTGCTAGAGACGCGGTTAGCACAGATACGCAGTATTTT. The V call is TRBV20-1, the J call TRBJ2-3; no reliable D call. The ends were cut back, 0 bases at V and 0 bases at J, with 7 bases in the middle. The germline gives CDR1 DFQATT, CDR2 SNEGSKA (reference sequence). The length of the CDR3 is 14 residues.

The gene calls are TRBV2 and TRBJ1-4; 9 bases are a match to TRBD1. The junction had 7 bases not matched to a gene; V was cut back by 6 bases and J by 8 bases. This CDR3 comprises 14 residues. CDR1 is SNHLY and CDR2 is FYNNEI in the germline V gene. The CDR3 DNA reads as TGTGCCAGCAGGGACAGGACAGGGGAGGAAAAACTGTTTTTT. The encoded protein is CASRDRTGEEKLFF.

This clonotype was detected many times. For the CDR3, the DNA is TGCAGTGCTAGTACTAGCGGAGACACCGGGGAGCTGTTTTTT. Protein sequence: CSASTSGDTGELFF. The rearrangement joins TRBV20-1 to TRBJ2-2, with 8 nucleotides matching TRBD2. J was trimmed by 3 bases and V by 3 bases; bases with no gene match: 3. Germline V gives CDR1 DFQATT, CDR2 SNEGSKA (reference sequence). The CDR3 sequence is 14 residues long.

The chain joins TRBV7-8 to TRBJ1-1, with D uncertain. Trimming cost V 3 bases and J 1 base, with 6 bases left between them. Germline values: CDR1 SGHVS, CDR2 FQNEAQ. The CDR3 loop spans 13 amino acids. In nucleotides, the CDR3 is TGTGCCAGCAGCTTCGGGGAGAACACTGAAGCTTTCTTT. As protein: CASSFGENTEAFF.

The table lists this clonotype with many counts. The gene calls are TRBV7-7 and TRBJ1-5; D is uncertain. Germline CDR1 SSHAT, CDR2 FNYEAQ (reference sequence). V lost 6 bases and J 2 bases, leaving 23 bases between the germline ends. CDR3 length: 18 residues. The CDR3 loop reads CASRYSDGNIGGNQPQHF. The CDR3 bases are TGTGCCAGCAGGTATAGTGACGGAAACATCGGGGGCAATCAGCCCCAGCATTTT.

This clonotype was seen many times. The rearrangement links TRBV20-1 to TRBJ2-7; TRBD2 matches at 13 bases. There are 15 residues in the CDR3. Germline V lookup: CDR1 DFQATT, CDR2 SNEGSKA (reference sequence). V dropped 3 bases and J dropped 6; count of bases not matched to a gene: 8. The CDR3 nucleotides are TGCAGTGCTAGCCCGGGACTAGCGGGACCTGGCGAGCAGTACTTC. It encodes CSASPGLAGPGEQYF.

This clonotype was recorded at least ten times. The chain combines TRBV20-1 with TRBJ2-1; 14 bases fit TRBD2. This CDR3 region has 15 residues. Trimming removed 0 bases from V and 9 bases from J; junction bases left unmatched: 4. Germline CDR1 is DFQATT and CDR2 is SNEGSKA (reference sequence). Here the CDR3 reads CSARDGTSGSSEQFF. The DNA of the CDR3 is TGCAGTGCTAGAGATGGGACTAGCGGGAGTTCTGAGCAGTTCTTC.

This clonotype was detected ten times or more. V usage is TRBV19 and J usage is TRBJ2-1; perhaps D is TRBD1 or TRBD2 (5 bases each). V dropped 5 bases and J dropped 7 bases, with 18 bases sitting between them. This CDR3 is 15 amino acids long. Germline values: CDR1 LNHDA, CDR2 SQIVND (reference sequence). CDR3 protein: CASSAPGRMGNEQFF. DNA for the CDR3: TGTGCCAGTAGTGCCCCGGGACGCATGGGGAATGAGCAGTTCTTC. Variable domain in full (rest from reference TRBV19 and TRBJ2-1): DGGITQSPKYLFRKEGQNVTLSCEQNLNHDAMYWYRQDPGQGLRLIYYSQIVNDFQKGDIAEGYSVSREKKESFPLTVTSAQKNPTAFYLCASSAPGRMGNEQFFGPGTRLTVL.

The chain's CDR3 is CASSYGTGTSNQPQHF. DNA of the CDR3: TGTGCCAGCAGTTACGGGACAGGGACCAGCAATCAGCCCCAGCATTTT. This chain connects TRBV6-6 to TRBJ1-5; 9 bases are a match to TRBD1. Trimming took 2 bases from V and 1 from J; bases not matched to a gene: 3. Germline values: CDR1 MNHNY, CDR2 SVGAGI (reference sequence). CDR3 length equals 16 residues.

This clonotype has a count of ten or more. The chain recombines TRBV5-4 with TRBJ1-1; D remains unclear. The germline V gene encodes CDR1 SGHNT and CDR2 YYREEE (reference sequence). Trimming took off 4 bases at V and 5 bases at J, with 15 bases between the two ends. CDR3 length: 14 residues. This CDR3 is CASSPGLEGTEAFF. The CDR3 DNA is TGTGCCAGCAGCCCTGGCCTCGAAGGGACTGAAGCTTTCTTT.